A selection of T cell receptor beta chains follows, all from one sample in a study of response to subunit inactivated influenza vaccine. MiXCR was run by TCRdb on the RT-PCR reads, yielding one entry per CDR3 protein. The top ten hold 9.5% to 12% of the sample, which has about 570,000 distinct CDR3 sequences, over 9% seen once. The sample was also linked to a second study, of T cells expressing NK-cell markers.

Sequencing was performed on PBMCs from blood, taken on the day of vaccination. Receptors were obtained from a man aged 45-65 years who received an inactivated influenza vaccine. Each CDR3 is given with its conserved first and last residue. The D gene is left open where the match is weak. Where a row states a size, it is once, few, many or the class of an expanded clone; other rows omit it.

TGTGCCAGCAGCAGGTCATTGGTGGCGGGGGGACACAACGCCTACGAGCAGTACTTC CASSRSLVAGGHNAYEQYF TRBJ2-7 few . TRBV21-1
TGTGCCAGCCTGGACAGGGGAGAGACCCAGTACTTC CASLDRGETQYF TRBJ2-5 . TRBD1 TRBV6-2/TRBV6-3
TGCGCCAGCAGCCACCCGGCCGGTTCGTACAATGAGCAGTTCTTC CASSHPAGSYNEQFF TRBJ2-1 . . TRBV4-1
TGCGCCAGCAGCTTGGGTGGGCAGTACTACGAGCAGTACTTC CASSLGGQYYEQYF TRBJ2-7 many . TRBV5-1
TGTGCCAGCAGCGTAGCCCCAGGCGAAGGGTACGAGCAGTACTTC CASSVAPGEGYEQYF TRBJ2-7 few . TRBV9
TGCGCCAGCAGCCAGGCCTGGGGAGTGGGGGGAGAGACCCAGTACTTC CASSQAWGVGGETQYF TRBJ2-5 . . TRBV4-3
TGCGCCAGCAGCTTACGGTCGGGAGGGTCGCCGGGGGAGCAGTTCTTC CASSLRSGGSPGEQFF TRBJ2-1 . TRBD2 TRBV5-1
TGTGCCAGCAGGCGGCTGTCGACTTCCTACGAGCAGTACTTC CASRRLSTSYEQYF TRBJ2-7 many . TRBV12-3/TRBV12-4
TGCAGTGCTAGTTTGTCAGGATGGGGCACTGAAGCTTTCTTT CSASLSGWGTEAFF TRBJ1-1 many . TRBV20-1
TGTGCCAGCAGTTTCCCTTCGGGGCGGAGTAACAAAAACATTCAGTACTTC CASSFPSGRSNKNIQYF TRBJ2-4 few . TRBV28
TGTGCCAGCAGCTTAGATGGGCATGGCAATCAGCCCCAGCATTTT CASSLDGHGNQPQHF TRBJ1-5 few . TRBV11-2
TGTGCCAGCAGCGTAGAACCGACTTACGAGCAGTACTTC CASSVEPTYEQYF TRBJ2-7 . . TRBV9
TGTGCCAGCACTCTTCAACTCTCCTCAGATACGCAGTATTTT CASTLQLSSDTQYF TRBJ2-3 . . TRBV6-2/TRBV6-3
TGTGCCAGCAGCCCTCGAATAGGTAACTACGAGCAGTACTTC CASSPRIGNYEQYF TRBJ2-7 few . TRBV12-3/TRBV12-4
TGTGCCAGCAGTTACTCGATGCGGGGGGCCCGCCAAGAGACCCAGTACTTC CASSYSMRGARQETQYF TRBJ2-5 few TRBD2 TRBV6-2/TRBV6-3
TGCAGTGCTAAATCATTGCGGGACCTCCAAGAGACCCAGTACTTC CSAKSLRDLQETQYF TRBJ2-5 . . TRBV20-1
TGTGCCAGCAGCTTAGACGGTCTATACAGGGGCATCAAAGAGACCCAGTACTTC CASSLDGLYRGIKETQYF TRBJ2-5 . TRBD1 TRBV11-1
TGTGCCAGCAGCCCCTGGGACCTGTACACAGATACGCAGTATTTT CASSPWDLYTDTQYF TRBJ2-3 . . TRBV5-6
TGTGCCAGCAGCTTTGGTGACAGGCGGGGGGCCGACACCGGGGAGCTGTTTTTT CASSFGDRRGADTGELFF TRBJ2-2 . TRBD2 TRBV7-8
TGTGCCAGCAGCCAAGGGGGACTAGCGGGGCACACAGATACGCAGTATTTT CASSQGGLAGHTDTQYF TRBJ2-3 . TRBD2 TRBV3-1
TGTGCCACCTCTCGGACTGCCTACGAGCAGTACTTC CATSRTAYEQYF TRBJ2-7 few . TRBV6-2/TRBV6-3
TGTGCCAGCAGTTACGGTTGGGATCGGCGTAGCAATCAGCCCCAGCATTTT CASSYGWDRRSNQPQHF TRBJ1-5 . . TRBV6-2/TRBV6-3
TGTGCCAGCAGCTTGGGGCTAGCGGGAGGGATTGAGCAGTTCTTC CASSLGLAGGIEQFF TRBJ2-1 few TRBD2 TRBV5-6
TGTGCCAGCAGCTCCTCGACAGGTCGGCAGTACTTC CASSSSTGRQYF TRBJ2-7 . . TRBV7-2
TGCGCCAGCAGCTCACATGGAGATACGCAGTATTTT CASSSHGDTQYF TRBJ2-3 many . TRBV5-1
TGTGCCAGCAGACTGGCTCAGATGAACACCGGGGAGCTGTTTTTT CASRLAQMNTGELFF TRBJ2-2 few . TRBV28
TGCAGCGCCAAGGCCGGGACAGGGAACAATTCACCCCTCCACTTT CSAKAGTGNNSPLHF TRBJ1-6 once TRBD1 TRBV29-1
TGTGCCTGGACAGGGGGCCTGGCCTATGGCTACACCTTC CAWTGGLAYGYTF TRBJ1-2 . TRBD1 TRBV30
TGCGCCAGCAGCCTCAATCTAGCGGTCTACAATGAGCAGTTCTTC CASSLNLAVYNEQFF TRBJ2-1 few TRBD2 TRBV5-1
TGTGCCAGCAGCCGTTCCCTCGGGAATCAGCCCCAGCATTTT CASSRSLGNQPQHF TRBJ1-5 . . TRBV6-2/TRBV6-3
TGCAGTGGAGCCATACAGGGGGCGCGCGGCTACACCTTC CSGAIQGARGYTF TRBJ1-2 . TRBD1 TRBV20-1
TGTGCCATCAGTGAGGGGACCGAGCAGTACTTC CAISEGTEQYF TRBJ2-7 few . TRBV10-3
TGTGCCAGCAGTTACACTAGCTTTGGCGGGCAGTACTTC CASSYTSFGGQYF TRBJ2-7 few . TRBV6-6
TGTGCCAGCAGCTTATTTTCCCCGGGGGGGACTGAAGCTTTCTTT CASSLFSPGGTEAFF TRBJ1-1 . . TRBV7-2
TGTGCCAGCAGTTACTCCAAGCTCGGCAATCAGCCCCAGCATTTT CASSYSKLGNQPQHF TRBJ1-5 . . TRBV6-2/TRBV6-3
TGTGCCAGCAGCACTAGACCTAGCACAGATACGCAGTATTTT CASSTRPSTDTQYF TRBJ2-3 . . TRBV9
TGTGCCAGCAGTTTAATAGGACAGGGTCTGTCTGAGCAGTTCTTC CASSLIGQGLSEQFF TRBJ2-1 . TRBD1 TRBV12-3/TRBV12-4
TGCGCCAGCAGCCTACAGGGGAGCTCCTATAATTCACCCCTCCACTTT CASSLQGSSYNSPLHF TRBJ1-6 many TRBD1 TRBV5-1
TGTGCCAGCAGCTTAGGGAGGGCCGGTGAGACCCAGTACTTC CASSLGRAGETQYF TRBJ2-5 many . TRBV7-2
TGCAGTGCTAGCTCGGACAGGGAGAACACTGAAGCTTTCTTT CSASSDRENTEAFF TRBJ1-1 few TRBD1 TRBV20-1
TGTGCCACCAGCAGAGATGTACAGGGGTTAGGCTACACCTTC CATSRDVQGLGYTF TRBJ1-2 few TRBD1 TRBV15
TGCAGCGTACGGAGGGGTTTCGCGTACGAGCAGTACTTC CSVRRGFAYEQYF TRBJ2-7 few . TRBV29-1
TGTGCCAGCAGCCAAGTGGTAACTAGCGGGACCTACGAGCAGTACTTC CASSQVVTSGTYEQYF TRBJ2-7 . TRBD2 TRBV4-2
TGTGCCAGCAGCCAATATTTCCAGCGGGGGAGTTACGAGCAGTACTTC CASSQYFQRGSYEQYF TRBJ2-7 . TRBD2 TRBV3-1
TGTGCCAGCAGTACCGGACAGCCGGGCGATACGCAGTATTTT CASSTGQPGDTQYF TRBJ2-3 . . TRBV28
TGTGCCAGCGGCCCTCAAGCGGGGGGAGAGACCCAGTACTTC CASGPQAGGETQYF TRBJ2-5 . TRBD2 TRBV12-3/TRBV12-4
TGTGCCAGCAGCATAACTAGCGGGGGGGTCAATGAGCAGTTCTTC CASSITSGGVNEQFF TRBJ2-1 . TRBD2 TRBV7-8
TGTGCCAGCAGTGAAAGGGTTAGCACAGATACGCAGTATTTT CASSERVSTDTQYF TRBJ2-3 . . TRBV6-1
TGTGCCAGCAGCGCGTACGGGCGTGGAGATTCACCCCTCCACTTT CASSAYGRGDSPLHF TRBJ1-6 . . TRBV9
TGCGCCAGCAGCTTGGTCGGACAGGGTTCCCTAGGGGCCAACGTCCTGACTTTC CASSLVGQGSLGANVLTF TRBJ2-6 . TRBD1 TRBV5-1
TGTGCCGCCCCCCGACTCCAGCATTTT CAAPRLQHF TRBJ1-5 few . TRBV12-3/TRBV12-4
TGTGCCAGCAGCTTCCCTAGTGCGGGGGGGTTCTACAATGAGCAGTTCTTC CASSFPSAGGFYNEQFF TRBJ2-1 few TRBD2 TRBV11-2
TGTGCCAGCAGTTCGGAGACGGGGGAGCTGTTTTTT CASSSETGELFF TRBJ2-2 few . TRBV12-3/TRBV12-4
TGTGCCAGCAGCTTATTACAGGGGGCACATACGCAGTATTTT CASSLLQGAHTQYF TRBJ2-3 few TRBD1 TRBV7-2
TGCGCCAGCAGCTTGACGGGGCAAGATACGCAGTATTTT CASSLTGQDTQYF TRBJ2-3 few . TRBV5-1